A selection of T cell receptor beta chains follows, all from one sample in a study of CD8+CD57+ T cells in acquired aplastic anemia. TCRdb fed the reads into MiXCR, producing one record per CDR3 protein. The sample records some 140,000 distinct CDR3 sequences, around two fifths being singletons. The sequenced sample consisted of sorted CD4+, CD8+, or CD8+CD57+ T cells (not recorded which) from PBMCs. The origin of the receptors is a human donor in good health, serving as a control. Each CDR3 is given with its conserved first and last residue. Each record gives: D gene, clone size, J gene, CDR3 length, V gene, CDR3 DNA, CDR3 protein. The D gene is left open where the match is weak. Expanded clones are given a class, and other clones once, few, many or no size at all.

>TRBD2|many|TRBJ2-1|17|TRBV12-3/TRBV12-4
TGTGCCAGCAGGCCCCTACTTGTAGCGGGGGGGCCTGATGAGCAGTTCTTC
CASRPLLVAGGPDEQFF
>NA|NA|TRBJ2-7|13|TRBV7-9
TGTGCCAGCAGCCGTGGGGCTTGCTACGAGCAGTACTTC
CASSRGACYEQYF
>NA|many|TRBJ2-3|14|TRBV29-1
TGCAGCGCCGACAGGTCCATGGGCACAGATACGCAGTATTTT
CSADRSMGTDTQYF
>TRBD2|once|TRBJ2-3|14|TRBV7-2
TGTGCCAGCACTGACGGGGGGGCGGCAGATACGCAGTATTTT
CASTDGGAADTQYF
>TRBD2|few|TRBJ2-2|16|TRBV7-2
TGTGCCAGCAGCCGACGGGGGGGCCTTGGGACCGGGGAGCTGTTTTTT
CASSRRGGLGTGELFF
>NA|many|TRBJ1-1|12|TRBV6-1
TGTGCCAGCCGCTCACCGGGGTCGGGGGCTTTCTTT
CASRSPGSGAFF
>TRBD2|NA|TRBJ2-7|16|TRBV5-1
TGCGCCAGCAGCTTGGCGACTAGCGCCCCCGCGTCCGAGCAGTACTTC
CASSLATSAPASEQYF
>TRBD2|NA|TRBJ2-7|15|TRBV24-1
TGTGCCAGCCATGGGGAGAGCGGGGGGGCCTACGAGCAGTACTTC
CASHGESGGAYEQYF
>TRBD2|few|TRBJ2-1|13|TRBV30
TGTGCCTGGGGACTAGCGGCTCACAATGAGCAGTTCTTC
CAWGLAAHNEQFF
>NA|many|TRBJ1-6|17|TRBV6-1
TGTGCCAGCAGTGATGGACGGCTGAGCTCCTATAATTCACCCCTCCACTTT
CASSDGRLSSYNSPLHF
>NA|NA|TRBJ1-6|14|TRBV2
TGTGCCAGCTCGAGTGGCAGGGTTAATTCACCCCTCCACTTT
CASSSGRVNSPLHF
>NA|many|TRBJ2-7|13|TRBV5-1
TGCGCCAGCAGCTTGGACCGGGTGGCTCGGCAGTACTTC
CASSLDRVARQYF
>TRBD2|many|TRBJ2-7|14|TRBV12-3/TRBV12-4
TGTGCCAGCAGTTTGAAGCGGGAGTTTTCCGAGCAGTACTTC
CASSLKREFSEQYF
>NA|NA|TRBJ2-2|14|TRBV2
TGCGCCAGCACCACGGGACTCTCCTCCGGGGGGCTGTTTTTT
CASTTGLSSGGLFF
>NA|many|TRBJ1-2|13|TRBV12-3/TRBV12-4
TGTGCCAGCAGGTCTCAGGGAGCATATGGCTACACCTTC
CASRSQGAYGYTF
>NA|once|TRBJ1-6|12|TRBV11-2
TGTGCCAGCAGGGGGCGTGATTCACCCCTCCACTTT
CASRGRDSPLHF
>TRBD1|NA|TRBJ1-1|15|TRBV27
TGTGCCAGCAGTTTGGGGACAGGGGGGAACACTGAAGCTTTCTTT
CASSLGTGGNTEAFF
>TRBD1|NA|TRBJ1-5|14|TRBV10-1
TGCGCCAGCTTATGGGACAGGGGCCATCAGCCCCAGCATTTT
CASLWDRGHQPQHF
>NA|NA|TRBJ2-1|15|TRBV7-6
TGTGCCAGCAGCTTGGCTACAGGGCAGAACAATGAGCAGTTCTTC
CASSLATGQNNEQFF
>TRBD2|few|TRBJ2-1|15|TRBV11-2
TGTGCCAGCAGCTCCAAAGCGGGGGGATACAATGAGCAGTTCTTC
CASSSKAGGYNEQFF
>NA|many|TRBJ2-3|12|TRBV6-1
TGTGCCAGCAGTACGCAGATCGATACGCAGTATTTT
CASSTQIDTQYF
>TRBD1|many|TRBJ1-2|13|TRBV20-1
TGCAGTGCAACGGACAGGCTGGACTATGGCTACACCTTC
CSATDRLDYGYTF
>NA|NA|TRBJ2-7|13|TRBV15
TGTGCCACCAGCAGAGCCTCCGGTTACGAGCAGTACTTC
CATSRASGYEQYF
>NA|NA|TRBJ2-7|11|TRBV10-3
TGTGCCATCAGCGTGGATTACGAGCAGTACTTC
CAISVDYEQYF
>TRBD2|NA|TRBJ2-1|18|TRBV12-3/TRBV12-4
TGTGCCAGCAGACCTCGGGTTTCCCTAGCGGGGGGGAGAAATGAGCAGTTCTTC
CASRPRVSLAGGRNEQFF
>NA|many|TRBJ1-1|13|TRBV7-8
TGTGCCAGCAGCCAGATGAGAGGGGGAGAAGCTTTCTTT
CASSQMRGGEAFF
>NA|NA|TRBJ1-1|12|TRBV9
TGTGCCAGCAGTAATCAAGGGGCAGAAGCTTTCTTT
CASSNQGAEAFF
>NA|NA|TRBJ2-5|13|TRBV19
TGTGCCAGTAGTAGGCTAGGGACGGAGACCCAGTACTTC
CASSRLGTETQYF
>NA|many|TRBJ1-3|12|TRBV30
TGTGCCCTCGGGACCCTCGGCAACACCATATATTTT
CALGTLGNTIYF